This T cell receptor (beta chain) was recovered during a study of T cell responses to AZD1222 COVID-19 vaccine. Points from the study as a whole: Just six people given AZD1222 tested seropositive at baseline. Donor demographics were predominantly white British with a female majority; clonal diversity may be underestimated. Rises in breadth and depth of Spike-specific TCRs came after two AZD1222 doses. Unmutated variant regions reportedly attract nearly half of all spike-specific TCRs.

On this clone: What it binds is unknown.

The assay was immunoSEQ multiplex PCR, and TCRdb's table has in-frame clones only and misses some. The sample lists about 120,000 clones, around 90% occurring once. The germline V gene has CDR1 SGHTA and CDR2 FQGNSA. J gave up 4 bases and V 5 bases, and 7 bases lay outside the gene matches. The CDR3 has 14 amino acids. This TCR was recovered from an adult in good health. Specimen: peripheral blood, collected on day 0 of AZD1222 vaccination. The chain carries TRBV7-2 and TRBJ1-2, with 7 bases lining up with TRBD1. The CDR3 bases are TGTGCCAGCAGCCTCTCCCGGGACAGCTATGGCTACACCTTC. Translation: CASSLSRDSYGYTF.